This paragraph covers one TCR beta chain sequence. This entry comes from a study of blood T cell repertoires in COVID-19. Overall study context: Italy, Spain and the United States were the sources of the convalescent and acute COVID-19 samples.

Authors' methods: Counts of nucleated cells, estimated from reference gene primer amplification, were obtained. Sequencing used immunoSEQ multiplex PCR; TCRdb keeps in-frame clones, though not all of them. The V and J calls and the clone size are those of that table, but D and trimming were determined from the DNA. The sample lists roughly 190,000 clones, nearly 90% occurring once. Germline lookup yields CDR1 SEHNR and CDR2 FQNEAQ (reference sequence). V trimming: 3 bases; J trimming: 0 bases; junction bases outside the gene matches: 5. The CDR3 length is 18 residues. The TCR sequence derives from a woman aged 40 to 50 who had recovered from COVID-19. What was sequenced was peripheral blood. V and J are TRBV7-9 and TRBJ2-3; 14 nucleotides line up with TRBD2. In nucleotides, the CDR3 is TGTGCCAGCAGCTTCCCGGGACTAGCGGGGGTTAGCACAGATACGCAGTATTTT. Protein product: CASSFPGLAGVSTDTQYF.